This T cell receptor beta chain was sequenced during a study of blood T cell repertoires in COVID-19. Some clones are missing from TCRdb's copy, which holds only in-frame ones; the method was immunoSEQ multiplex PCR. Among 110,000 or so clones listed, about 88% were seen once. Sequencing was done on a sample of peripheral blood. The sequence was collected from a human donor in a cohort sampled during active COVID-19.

The CDR3 nucleotides read TGTGCCAGCGGAAAACAGTATAGCAATCAGCCCCAGCATTTT. Its translation is CASGKQYSNQPQHF. The rearrangement links TRBV6-5 to TRBJ1-5; D gene ambiguous. Germline CDR1 MNHEY, CDR2 SVGAGI. Trimming took off 8 bases at V and 0 bases at J, with 11 bases between the two ends. The CDR3 runs to 14 residues.